The 6 T cell receptor beta chains below were found in one sample sequenced in a study of response to subunit inactivated influenza vaccine. TCRdb re-analysed the RT-PCR reads in MiXCR, keeping a single row per CDR3 protein. This table has fewer than 250,000 distinct CDR3 sequences, approximately 15% appearing once. Specimen: CD8+ T cells sorted from PBMCs, collected approximately 5 days after vaccination. These receptors originate from a man in his fifties or sixties who received an inactivated influenza vaccine.

As to this clonotype: The junction and the germline gene differ at one end; a read error may be behind it. The V and J genes are TRBV6-2 or TRBV6-3 and TRBJ2-5; 9 positions match TRBD1. From germline, CDR1 is MNHEY and CDR2 SVGEGT. This CDR3 contains 14 residues. The CDR3 bases are TGTGCCAGCAGTTCCCGGGTGTGGGACAGGGATGCAGTCTTC. Translating it yields CASSSRVWDRDAVF.

This clonotype showed up just a few times. The CDR3 here is CASSQYLLPNTGELFF. The CDR3 nucleotides read TGTGCCAGCAGCCAGTATCTGTTACCGAACACCGGGGAGCTGTTTTTT. This sequence joins TRBV14 and TRBJ2-2; D is unclear. Germline V gene lookup returns CDR1 SGHDN and CDR2 FVKESK. The CDR3 consists of 16 residues. V lost 3 bases to trimming and J lost 0 bases, with 11 bases between them.

The rearrangement uses TRBV28 and TRBJ2-5, with 7 bases fitting TRBD1. After removal of 0 bases from V and 5 bases from J, the junction contained 12 bases not matched to a gene. This CDR3 is 17 amino acids long. CDR1 and CDR2 from the germline V gene are MDHEN and SYDVKM. The CDR3: CASSLWGDSLHPETQYF. As DNA, the CDR3 is TGTGCCAGCAGTTTATGGGGGGACAGTTTACACCCGGAGACCCAGTACTTC.

This clonotype was seen at least ten times. The chain recombines TRBV11-2 with TRBJ2-3, with D uncertain. Per germline, CDR1 SGHAT and CDR2 FQNNGV. Trimming left V 4 bases short and J 6 bases short, with 5 bases between. CDR3 size: 11 residues. The CDR3 reads CASSSLDTQYF. The CDR3 DNA follows: TGTGCCAGCAGCTCCTTGGATACGCAGTATTTT.

This clonotype was found a few times. In DNA, the CDR3 is TGTGCCAGCAGCCCCGGACAGGGGGTTTCCTACGAGCAGTACTTC. Encoded protein: CASSPGQGVSYEQYF. This chain links TRBV9 with TRBJ2-7, with TRBD1 identical over 10 bases. Germline loops: CDR1 SGDLS, CDR2 YYNGEE. Trimming removed 4 bases from V and 1 base from J; junction bases left unmatched: 5. The CDR3 sequence is 15 residues long.

The sample holds many counts of this clonotype. The chain couples TRBV29-1 to TRBJ2-7, with 7 bases lining up with TRBD1. The trim removed 7 bases at V and 5 bases at J, leaving 11 bases unmatched. CDR1 SQVTM and CDR2 ANQGSEA come from the germline V gene. This CDR3 comprises 13 residues. CDR3 DNA sequence: TGCAGCGCCGGCAGACAGGGTACCCACGAGCAGTACTTC. It is translated as CSAGRQGTHEQYF.